This T cell receptor beta chain emerged from a study of blood T cell repertoires in COVID-19. Background on the study: Samples representing acute and convalescent COVID-19 were sourced from the United States, Italy and Spain.

In the original workflow: Counts of nucleated cells, estimated from reference gene primer amplification, were obtained. The table came from immunoSEQ multiplex PCR; TCRdb's copy has only in-frame clones and leaves some out. V and J calls and clone size are as listed in that table; D and trimming were resolved from the DNA. The data contain a few hundred thousand clones, roughly 88% of them singletons. This clone was seen once. The trim removed 5 bases at V and 4 bases at J, leaving 5 bases unmatched. Germline V gives CDR1 SGHTA, CDR2 FQGNSA. The CDR3 is 14 amino acids. The specimen was peripheral blood. The sequence was collected from a woman aged 30 to 39 with active or convalescent COVID-19. This chain joins TRBV7-2 and TRBJ2-7; 10 bases match TRBD2. CDR3 nucleotides: TGTGCCAGCAGCGGGGGAGCGGGGGGGTACGAGCAGTACTTC. Encoded protein: CASSGGAGGYEQYF. Full variable domain (outside the CDR3, taken from reference TRBV7-2 and TRBJ2-7): GAGVSQSPSNKVTEKGKDVELRCDPISGHTALYWYRQSLGQGLEFLIYFQGNSAPDKSGLPSDRFSAERTGGSVSTLTIQRTQQEDSAVYLCASSGGAGGYEQYFGPGTRLTVT.